This T cell receptor (beta chain) was captured by sequencing in a study of cytomegalovirus exposure and HLA in healthy donors. The PCR was carried out with 60 Vbeta primers and 13 Jbeta primers. The method was immunoSEQ multiplex PCR; TCRdb's version includes in-frame clones alone and lacks a portion of them. The sample lists fewer than 130,000 clones; about three quarters were seen once. Study results and caveats: There were some public TCRs occurring in many donors, but most TCR sequences were rare.

Points on this clone: The antigen remains unidentified.

The CDR3 runs to 13 residues. Looked up from germline, CDR1 is SNHLY and CDR2 is FYNNEI. With 4 bases removed from V and 6 bases from J, the gap between germline ends came to 13 bases. This TCR was sampled from a woman aged 55-69 years in good health and CMV-seropositive. The chain joins TRBV2 to TRBJ2-7; the D is unclear. The specimen sequenced was PBMCs. The CDR3 loop reads CASSVEPRGEQYF. For the CDR3, the DNA is TGTGCCAGCAGTGTGGAGCCCCGTGGCGAGCAGTACTTC.